What follows are 17 T cell receptor beta chains derived from one specimen sequenced in a study of cytomegalovirus exposure and HLA in healthy donors. This table comes from immunoSEQ multiplex PCR, and its TCRdb copy is limited to in-frame clones, with some not included. The table has roughly 170,000 clones, approximately 84% seen once. The sequenced sample was PBMCs. The receptors originated from a woman under 30 in good health and CMV-seropositive.

This chain links TRBV6-1 with TRBJ1-5, with a weak D call TRBD1 (6 bases). The CDR3 extends over 15 amino acids. V was pared by 4 bases and J by 1 base, with 11 bases between. CDR1 and CDR2 (germline): MNHNS, SASEGT. CDR3 amino acids: CASSVQGGSNQPQHF. DNA of the CDR3: TGTGCCAGCAGTGTACAGGGTGGGAGCAATCAGCCCCAGCATTTT.

The chain joins TRBV19 to TRBJ2-7; D is possibly TRBD2 (7 bases). Deletions cut 5 bases from V and 2 bases from J, with 16 bases between. The CDR3 totals 15 residues. Germline V gene data show CDR1 as LNHDA and CDR2 as SQIVND (reference sequence). The CDR3 reads CASSPEGGPTYEQYF. The CDR3 DNA reads TGTGCCAGTAGTCCAGAGGGGGGGCCGACCTACGAGCAGTACTTC. The whole variable domain, remainder taken from reference TRBV19 and TRBJ2-7, is DGGITQSPKYLFRKEGQNVTLSCEQNLNHDAMYWYRQDPGQGLRLIYYSQIVNDFQKGDIAEGYSVSREKKESFPLTVTSAQKNPTAFYLCASSPEGGPTYEQYFGPGTRLTVT.

The V and J genes are TRBV6-1 and TRBJ1-5, with TRBD1 as a possible D gene (6 bases). The CDR3 covers 15 residues. In germline, CDR1 is MNHNS, CDR2 SASEGT. The V gene lost 7 bases and the J gene lost 0 bases, with 13 bases spanning the gap. CDR3 in DNA: TGTGCCAGCATGAACAGGGAATATAGCAATCAGCCCCAGCATTTT. This gives the protein CASMNREYSNQPQHF.

The chain joins TRBV5-1 to TRBJ2-2, with 12 nucleotides matching TRBD1. The ends lost 4 bases at V and 6 bases at J; junction bases unmatched: 7. The germline CDR1 and CDR2 sequences are SGHRS and YFSETQ. The CDR3 totals 16 residues. CDR3 in amino acids: CASSPGTGGASGELFF. The CDR3 region has the DNA TGCGCCAGCAGCCCAGGGACAGGGGGCGCTTCCGGGGAGCTGTTTTTT.

This chain joins TRBV28 and TRBJ2-2; tentative D call: TRBD2 (6 bases). The CDR3 consists of 17 residues. Trimming removed 1 base from V and 3 bases from J, with 15 bases in between. Germline V gene sequence: CDR1 MDHEN, CDR2 SYDVKM. CDR3 in amino acids: CASSLSPYGGYTGELFF. For the CDR3, the DNA is TGTGCCAGCAGTTTATCGCCCTACGGGGGATACACCGGGGAGCTGTTTTTT.

The V gene is TRBV2, the J gene TRBJ1-2; 7 bases map to TRBD1. After removal of 7 bases from V and 6 bases from J, the junction contained 14 bases not matched to a gene. The CDR3 is 15 amino acids. From germline, CDR1 is SNHLY and CDR2 FYNNEI. CDR3 region: CASNPGTVARNGYTF. As DNA, the CDR3 is TGTGCCAGCAATCCAGGGACAGTTGCGAGGAATGGCTACACCTTC.

The rearrangement joins TRBV28 to TRBJ1-2; 9 bases agree with TRBD1. Per germline, CDR1 MDHEN and CDR2 SYDVKM. The CDR3 is 15 amino acids. V was pared by 5 bases and J by 8 bases, with 12 bases of the junction left unmatched. This chain's CDR3 is CASSEGTGNLHGYTF. CDR3 DNA sequence: TGTGCCAGCAGTGAGGGGACAGGGAACTTACACGGCTACACCTTC.

The V and J genes are TRBV9 and TRBJ2-3; D is possibly TRBD2 (7 bases). The V gene's germline CDR1 is SGDLS and CDR2 YYNGEE. The CDR3 length is 15 residues. Trimming removed 2 bases from V and 5 bases from J, with 15 bases in between. The CDR3 region has the DNA TGTGCCAGCAGCGTCTGGGGGGGCCAGGAAGATACGCAGTATTTT. Translating it yields CASSVWGGQEDTQYF.

The gene calls are TRBV27 and TRBJ2-6; D gene uncertain. The V gene lost 4 bases and the J gene lost 0 bases, with 7 bases spanning the gap. CDR3 length equals 15 residues. Germline V gives CDR1 MNHEY, CDR2 SMNVEV (reference sequence). This chain's CDR3 is CASSSSGSGANVLTF. The DNA for the CDR3 is TGTGCCAGCAGTTCCTCAGGCTCTGGGGCCAACGTCCTGACTTTC. The variable domain in full, completed from reference TRBV27 and TRBJ2-6, reads EAQVTQNPRYLITVTGKKLTVTCSQNMNHEYMSWYRQDPGLGLRQIYYSMNVEVTDKGDVPEGYKVSRKEKRNFPLILESPSPNQTSLYFCASSSSGSGANVLTFGAGSRLTVL.

The gene calls are TRBV29-1 and TRBJ2-1; perhaps TRBD1 as D (5 bases). This CDR3 is 13 amino acids long. Trimming removed 4 bases from V and 8 bases from J, with 15 bases in between. Germline V gene data show CDR1 as SQVTM and CDR2 as ANQGSEA. The chain's CDR3 is CSVVGRVAHEQFF. CDR3 bases: TGCAGCGTTGTAGGCAGGGTAGCTCATGAGCAGTTCTTC.

This chain joins TRBV5-1 and TRBJ2-7; TRBD2 matches 9 bases. The CDR3 consists of 15 residues. Germline CDR1 SGHRS, CDR2 YFSETQ. V was clipped by 3 bases and J by 2 bases; unmatched bases: 6. The CDR3 bases are TGCGCCAGCAGCTCCTCGGGCGGGGGGGCCTACGAGCAGTACTTC. Its translation: CASSSSGGGAYEQYF.

The rearrangement links TRBV15 to TRBJ2-3, with D possibly TRBD2 on 5 matching bases. The V and J ends lost 4 bases and 3 bases respectively, with 8 bases between them. Germline V CDR1 and CDR2: LNHNV, YYDKDF (reference sequence). The CDR3 contains 13 residues. The CDR3 DNA sequence: TGTGCCACCAGCATCGCGGGTACAGATACGCAGTATTTT. Translated: CATSIAGTDTQYF.

This clone appeared a single time. This chain connects TRBV5-6 to TRBJ2-7; 8 bases align to TRBD2. V lost 4 bases to trimming and J lost 4 bases; unmatched junction nucleotides: 10. Germline CDR1 is SGHDT and CDR2 is YYEEEE. The CDR3 contains 15 residues. The CDR3 bases are TGTGCCAGCAGCCCCCTGGGTAGCGGGGTTTACGAGCAGTACTTC. Translated, it gives CASSPLGSGVYEQYF.

This clone was counted only a few times. The V gene is TRBV7-3, the J gene TRBJ1-6, with 7 bases matching TRBD1. This CDR3 contains 15 residues. The germline V gene encodes CDR1 SGHTA and CDR2 FQGTGA. V trimming: 5 bases; J trimming: 7 bases; junction bases outside the gene matches: 8. This CDR3 is CASSQDRVPNSPLHF. The CDR3 DNA reads as TGTGCCAGCAGCCAAGACAGGGTCCCAAATTCACCCCTCCACTTT.

V and J are TRBV2 and TRBJ1-5, with 9 bases fitting TRBD1. The trim removed 8 bases at V and 5 bases at J, leaving 13 bases unmatched. Per the germline V gene, CDR1 is SNHLY and CDR2 is FYNNEI. The CDR3 runs to 16 residues. The CDR3 nucleotides read TGTGCCAGCGGATGGGGGGGGACAGGGATCGATCAGCCCCAGCATTTT. Translated, it gives CASGWGGTGIDQPQHF.

The count of this clone is one. The chain is built from TRBV2 and TRBJ1-4, with D unresolved. Per the germline V gene, CDR1 is SNHLY and CDR2 is FYNNEI. The CDR3 is 13 residues long. Trimming shortened V by 7 bases and J by 0 bases, and 6 bases separated the two germline ends. This CDR3 reads CASKYATNEKLFF. Here the CDR3 DNA reads TGTGCCAGCAAATATGCAACTAATGAAAAACTGTTTTTT.

The chain joins TRBV4-1 to TRBJ1-5; the D is unclear. Germline CDR1 and CDR2: MGHRA and YSYEKL. There are 16 residues in the CDR3. V was cut by 1 base and J by 6 bases, with 16 bases left in between. The CDR3 here is CASSQVLAAVAQPQHF. In DNA form, the CDR3 reads TGCGCCAGCAGCCAAGTTCTAGCGGCAGTGGCTCAGCCCCAGCATTTT.